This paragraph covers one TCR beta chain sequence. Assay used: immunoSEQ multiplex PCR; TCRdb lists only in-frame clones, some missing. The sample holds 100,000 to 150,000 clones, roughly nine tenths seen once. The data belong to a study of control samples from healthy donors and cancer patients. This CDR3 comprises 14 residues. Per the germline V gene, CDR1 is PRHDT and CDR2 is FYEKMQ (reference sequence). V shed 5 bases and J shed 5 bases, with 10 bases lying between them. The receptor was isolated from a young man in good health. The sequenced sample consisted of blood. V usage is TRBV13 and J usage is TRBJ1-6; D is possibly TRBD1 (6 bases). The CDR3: CASSPRGNNSPLHF. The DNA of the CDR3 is TGTGCCAGCAGCCCCAGGGGCAATAATTCACCCCTCCACTTT.